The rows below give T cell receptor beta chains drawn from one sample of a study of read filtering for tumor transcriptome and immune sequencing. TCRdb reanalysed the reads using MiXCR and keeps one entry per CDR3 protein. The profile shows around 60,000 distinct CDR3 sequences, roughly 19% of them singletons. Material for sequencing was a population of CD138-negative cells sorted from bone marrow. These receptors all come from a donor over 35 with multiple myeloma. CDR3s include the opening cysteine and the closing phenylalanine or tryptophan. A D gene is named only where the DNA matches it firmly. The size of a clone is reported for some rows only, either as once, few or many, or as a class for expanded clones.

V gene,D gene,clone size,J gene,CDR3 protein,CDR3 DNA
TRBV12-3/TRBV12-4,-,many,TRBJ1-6,CASSLTGGPGHF,TGTGCCAGCAGTTTAACCGGGGGTCCGGGCCACTTT
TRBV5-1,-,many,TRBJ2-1,CASSLGVFSHNEQFF,TGCGCCAGCAGCTTGGGAGTTTTCTCACACAATGAGCAGTTCTTC
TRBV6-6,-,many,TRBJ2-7,CASSYGGTAYEQYF,TGTGCCAGCAGTTACGGAGGCACAGCCTACGAGCAGTACTTC
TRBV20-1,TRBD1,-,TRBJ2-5,CSARGTAITETQYF,TGCAGTGCAAGGGGGACAGCGATTACAGAGACCCAGTACTTC
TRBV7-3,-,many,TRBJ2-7,CASSLVRDYYEQYF,TGTGCCAGCAGCTTAGTCAGGGATTATTACGAGCAGTACTTC
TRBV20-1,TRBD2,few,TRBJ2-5,CSASRLAGEETQYF,TGCAGTGCTAGCAGACTAGCGGGGGAAGAGACCCAGTACTTC
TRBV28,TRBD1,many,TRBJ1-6,CASSGSGTENSPLHF,TGTGCCAGCAGTGGATCCGGGACAGAGAATTCACCCCTCCACTTT
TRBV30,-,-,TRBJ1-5,CAWSVEGISPQHF,TGTGCCTGGAGTGTAGAAGGAATCAGCCCCCAGCATTTT
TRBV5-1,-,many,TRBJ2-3,CASSLATEVDTQYF,TGCGCCAGCAGCTTGGCCACAGAGGTAGATACGCAGTATTTT
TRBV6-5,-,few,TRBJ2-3,CASSFRLPGDTQYF,TGTGCCAGCAGTTTCCGCCTGCCGGGAGATACGCAGTATTTT
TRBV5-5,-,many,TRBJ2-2,CASSLVVGDTGELFF,TGTGCCAGCAGCTTGGTGGTGGGGGACACCGGGGAGCTGTTTTTT
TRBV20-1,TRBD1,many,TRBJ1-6,CSAREPRDRGSPLHF,TGCAGTGCTAGAGAACCACGGGACAGGGGTTCACCCCTCCACTTT
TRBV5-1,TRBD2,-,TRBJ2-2,CASSPPGTSGIGAGELFF,TGCGCCAGCAGCCCACCCGGGACTAGCGGGATCGGTGCCGGGGAGCTGTTTTTT
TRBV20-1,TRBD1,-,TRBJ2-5,CSADPGQGNETQYF,TGTAGTGCTGATCCGGGACAGGGGAACGAGACCCAGTACTTC
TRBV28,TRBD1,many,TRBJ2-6,CAIGGQGAGANVLTF,TGTGCCATAGGGGGCCAGGGGGCTGGGGCCAACGTCCTGACTTTC
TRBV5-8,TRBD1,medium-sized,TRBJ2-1,CASSLQGDYNEQFF,TGTGCCAGCAGCTTACAGGGGGATTACAATGAGCAGTTCTTC
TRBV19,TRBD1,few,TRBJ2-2,CATNTGVPGELFF,TGTGCCACCAACACAGGGGTTCCCGGGGAGCTGTTTTTT
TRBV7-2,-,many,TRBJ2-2,CASTSMTDLQFDTGELFF,TGTGCCAGCACCTCCATGACGGACCTTCAGTTTGACACCGGGGAGCTGTTTTTT